The 4 T cell receptor beta chains below all came from one sample that was sequenced in a study of T-cell memory formation after mild COVID-19. One entry per CDR3 protein, called by TCRdb with MiXCR from the 5' RACE reads. The repertoire has fewer than 450,000 distinct CDR3 sequences, about 21% of them found once; the top ten carry roughly an eighth. Specimen: PBMCs or a T cell subset sorted from them (not recorded which). The source is an adult woman who had mild COVID-19 (a few samples of this study predate the infection). Cell type and time point are not known.

This chain joins TRBV6-1 and TRBJ1-1; no clear D gene. From germline, CDR1 is MNHNS and CDR2 SASEGT. The V and J ends lost 6 bases and 0 bases respectively, with 20 bases between them. The CDR3 is 17 residues long. Here the CDR3 DNA reads TGTGCCAGCAGAGAAAGGTTTGGTCCTACCTTGAACACTGAAGCTTTCTTT. It encodes CASRERFGPTLNTEAFF.

This chain connects TRBV12-3 or TRBV12-4 to TRBJ2-7, with 9 nucleotides matching TRBD2. The CDR3 extends over 14 amino acids. V was pared by 4 bases and J by 2 bases, with 3 bases of the junction left unmatched. This CDR3 reads CASSSGGGAYEQYF. The CDR3 nucleotides are TGTGCCAGCAGTTCCGGCGGGGGGGCCTACGAGCAGTACTTC.

In its sample, this clonotype was seen a few times. The chain carries TRBV20-1 and TRBJ2-5; the D gene could be TRBD1 or TRBD2 (5 bases each). Trimming stripped 3 bases from V and 5 bases from J, with 16 bases between. There are 14 residues in the CDR3. Germline CDR1 and CDR2: DFQATT and SNEGSKA (reference sequence). The CDR3 spells CSASLDTGRETQYF. The CDR3 region has the DNA TGCAGTGCTAGCTTGGACACGGGAAGGGAGACCCAGTACTTC.

This clonotype came up a few times. An end of the junction differs from the germline gene, which may be a read error. The genes are TRBV5-1 and TRBJ2-7; D is possibly TRBD2 (5 bases). In germline, CDR1 is SGHRS, CDR2 YFSETQ. The CDR3 is made up of 14 amino acids. The CDR3 region has the DNA TGCGCCACCAGCACCCTAAGCGGCGCCTCTGTGCAGTACTTC. It translates to CATSTLSGASVQYF.